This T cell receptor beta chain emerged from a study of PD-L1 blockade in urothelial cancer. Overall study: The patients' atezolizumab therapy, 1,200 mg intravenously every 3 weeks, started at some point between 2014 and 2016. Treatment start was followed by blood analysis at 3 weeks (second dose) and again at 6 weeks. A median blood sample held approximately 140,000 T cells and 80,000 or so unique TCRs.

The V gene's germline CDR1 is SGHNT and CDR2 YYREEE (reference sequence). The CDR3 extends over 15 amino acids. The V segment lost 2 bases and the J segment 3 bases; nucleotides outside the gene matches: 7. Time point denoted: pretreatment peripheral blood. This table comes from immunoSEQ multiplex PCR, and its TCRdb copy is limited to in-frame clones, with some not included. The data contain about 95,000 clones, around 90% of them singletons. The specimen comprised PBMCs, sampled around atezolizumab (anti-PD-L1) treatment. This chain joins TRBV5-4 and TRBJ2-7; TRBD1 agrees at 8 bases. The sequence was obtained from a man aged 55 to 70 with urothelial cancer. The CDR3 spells CASSLRQGKNYEQYF. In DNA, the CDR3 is TGTGCCAGCAGCTTAAGACAGGGGAAAAACTACGAGCAGTACTTC.